The rows below give T cell receptor beta chains drawn from one sample of a study of CXCR3-negative and CXCR3-positive naive CD8 T cells. TCRdb re-called the 5' RACE reads and shows each CDR3 protein once, DNA omitted. This sample's table has more than 100,000 distinct CDR3 sequences. Sequencing was done on a sample of naive CXCR3+ CD8+ T cells from blood. The source is a human donor in good health. Some clones in this sample may be carry-over from other donors' samples. Both conserved end residues are part of each CDR3.

V	J	CDR3
TRBV7-9	TRBJ2-1	CASRPSGTGNYNEQFF
TRBV28	TRBJ2-7	CASSLGLAELSYEQYF
TRBV6-6	TRBJ2-5	CASSPIRQDEETQYF
TRBV28	TRBJ2-3	CASSPSADTQYF
TRBV7-9	TRBJ2-5	CASSPPIRETQYF
TRBV28	TRBJ2-3	CASSLATTQYF
TRBV29-1	TRBJ2-7	CSVGLADISYEQYF
TRBV23-1	TRBJ1-6	CATKPNTGGAPLHF
TRBV9	TRBJ2-7	CASSVGASGSYEQYF
TRBV6-5	TRBJ1-1	CASSQRPYTEAFF
TRBV28	TRBJ2-2	CASSLIQGGTGELFF
TRBV14	TRBJ2-7	CASSQDRGIAVINEQYF
TRBV20-1	TRBJ2-1	CSAREERDWYSSYNEQFF
TRBV12-3/TRBV12-4	TRBJ1-4	CATSRAGRGEKLFF
TRBV29-1	TRBJ2-3	CSADRSGSTDTQYF
TRBV3-1	TRBJ2-4	CASSQVTQGNIQYF
TRBV4-1	TRBJ1-6	CASSQGALNSPLHF
TRBV7-2	TRBJ2-5	CASSLGAGWGRLSGREETQYF
TRBV19	TRBJ2-1	CASSIIRGPYNEQFF
TRBV20-1	TRBJ2-7	CSATARISSYEQYF
TRBV15	TRBJ2-7	CATSRRGADEQYF
TRBV28	TRBJ2-7	CASTSNRVYEQYF
TRBV29-1	TRBJ2-2	CSASRDTGELFF
TRBV4-3	TRBJ2-4	CASSQALARDLAKNIQYF
TRBV12-3/TRBV12-4	TRBJ1-4	CASSRQDRVDNEKLFF
TRBV7-3	TRBJ2-1	CASSLSMTSSYNEQFF
TRBV7-2	TRBJ2-7	CASSLPIRTEFYEQYF
TRBV19	TRBJ2-1	CASSFSGRGEQFF
TRBV12-3/TRBV12-4	TRBJ2-5	CAISEGQGVETQYF
TRBV7-9	TRBJ2-7	CASSRGGEQYF
TRBV7-8	TRBJ2-5	CASSHRRYQETQYF
TRBV6-2/TRBV6-3	TRBJ1-1	CASSYMAVNTEAFF
TRBV29-1	TRBJ2-5	CSVDPTSSGETQYF
TRBV28	TRBJ2-5	CASRPRDTQETQYF
TRBV28	TRBJ1-1	CASSHDREANTEAFF
TRBV27	TRBJ2-2	CASGTRQGIDTGELFF
TRBV7-9	TRBJ1-1	CASSLATLGAFF
TRBV12-3/TRBV12-4	TRBJ2-3	CASSLLTSGPTDTQYF
TRBV5-5	TRBJ2-3	CASTLPGNPSTDTQYF
TRBV28	TRBJ2-1	CASSGTGDNEQFF
TRBV19	TRBJ2-1	CASSQNYRERWENEQFF
TRBV12-3/TRBV12-4	TRBJ2-7	CASSFRTAGTYEQYF